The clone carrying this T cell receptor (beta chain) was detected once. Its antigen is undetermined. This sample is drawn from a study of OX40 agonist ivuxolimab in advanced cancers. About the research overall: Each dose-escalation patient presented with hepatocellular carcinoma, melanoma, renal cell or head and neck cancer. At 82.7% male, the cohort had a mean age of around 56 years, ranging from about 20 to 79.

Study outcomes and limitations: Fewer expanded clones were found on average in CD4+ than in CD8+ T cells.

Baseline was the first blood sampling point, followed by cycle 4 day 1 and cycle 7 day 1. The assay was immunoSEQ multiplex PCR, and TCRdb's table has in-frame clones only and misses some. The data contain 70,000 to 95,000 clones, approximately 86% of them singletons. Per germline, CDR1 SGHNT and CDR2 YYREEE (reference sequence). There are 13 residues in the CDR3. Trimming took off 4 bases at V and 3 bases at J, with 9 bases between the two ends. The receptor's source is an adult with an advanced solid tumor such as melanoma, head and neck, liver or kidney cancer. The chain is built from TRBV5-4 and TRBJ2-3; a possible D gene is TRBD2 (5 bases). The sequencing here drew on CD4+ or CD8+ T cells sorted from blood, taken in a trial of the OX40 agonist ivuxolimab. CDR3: CASSRTSTDTQYF. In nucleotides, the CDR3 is TGTGCCAGCAGCAGGACTTCGACAGATACGCAGTATTTT. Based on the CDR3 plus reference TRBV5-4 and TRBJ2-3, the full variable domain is ETGVTQSPTHLIKTRGQQVTLRCSSQSGHNTVSWYQQALGQGPQFIFQYYREEENGRGNFPPRFSGLQFPNYSSELNVNALELDDSALYLCASSRTSTDTQYFGPGTRLTVL.